Sequencing of this T cell receptor beta chain was carried out in a study of T cells after yellow fever vaccination. Using its own MiXCR run on the 5' RACE reads, TCRdb lists one record per CDR3 protein. The sample consists of around 160,000 distinct CDR3 sequences, around 7.2% of them appearing once. CDR3 length: 12 residues. CDR1 and CDR2 (germline): SGHDT, YYEEEE. The V end was cut by 0 bases, the J end by 11 bases, with 11 bases between. The clonotype comes from a man aged 18 to 29 who received the YFV17D yellow fever vaccine. The V gene is TRBV5-6, the J gene TRBJ1-2, with D possibly being TRBD1 (5 bases). This specimen consisted of CD4+ T cells sorted from PBMCs, obtained less than 6 days after the first yellow fever vaccination. CDR3 DNA sequence: TGTGCCAGCAGCTTGGCCACCCAGGGTTACACCTTC. This codes for CASSLATQGYTF.